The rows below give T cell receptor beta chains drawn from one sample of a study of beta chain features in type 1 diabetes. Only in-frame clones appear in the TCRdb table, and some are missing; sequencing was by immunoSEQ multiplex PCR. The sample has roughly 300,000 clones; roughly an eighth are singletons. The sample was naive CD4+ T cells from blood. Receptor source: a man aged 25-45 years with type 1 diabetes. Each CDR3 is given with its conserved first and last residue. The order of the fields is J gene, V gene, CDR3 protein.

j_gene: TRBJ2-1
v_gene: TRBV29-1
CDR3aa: CSVGPGFNEQFF

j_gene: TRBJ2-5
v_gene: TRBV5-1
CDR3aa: CASSLVEAGRRTQYF

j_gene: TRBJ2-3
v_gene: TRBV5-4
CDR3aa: CASSLITSGTDTQYF

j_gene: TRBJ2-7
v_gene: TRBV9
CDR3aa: CASSVGLSAQQYF

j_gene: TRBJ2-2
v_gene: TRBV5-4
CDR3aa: CASSAGRSGTGELFF

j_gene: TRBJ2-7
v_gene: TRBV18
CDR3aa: CASSPPSAGDLYEQYF

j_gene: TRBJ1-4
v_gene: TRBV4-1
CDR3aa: CASSSRSQGEYTNEKLFF

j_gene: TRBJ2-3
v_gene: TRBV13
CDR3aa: CASSVGLAGGTDTQYF

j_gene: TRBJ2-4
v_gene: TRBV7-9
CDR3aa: CASRLGTGGHIQYF

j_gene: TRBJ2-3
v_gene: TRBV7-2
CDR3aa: CASSSPPHTQYF

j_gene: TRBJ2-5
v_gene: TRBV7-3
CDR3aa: CASSLASSGTQYF

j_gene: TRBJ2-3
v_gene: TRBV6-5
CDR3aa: CASSLAGGDTQYF

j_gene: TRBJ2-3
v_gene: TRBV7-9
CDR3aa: CASTIAGVGDTQYF

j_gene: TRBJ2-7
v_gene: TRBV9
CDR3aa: CASSVESGRTYEQYF

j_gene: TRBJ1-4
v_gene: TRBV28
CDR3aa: CASGTGGEKLFF

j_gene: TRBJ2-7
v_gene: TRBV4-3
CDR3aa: CASSRLGQGNPYEQYF

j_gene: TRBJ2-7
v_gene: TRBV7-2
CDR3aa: CASSSGLAYEQYF

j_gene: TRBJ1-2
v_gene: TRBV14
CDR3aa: CASSQGGGAINYGYTF

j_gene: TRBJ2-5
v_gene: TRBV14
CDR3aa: CASSQEAGMSGIQEETQYF

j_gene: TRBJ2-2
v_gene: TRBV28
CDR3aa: CASSLTGELFF

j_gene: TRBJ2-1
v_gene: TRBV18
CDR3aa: CASSPPDGRFYNEQFF

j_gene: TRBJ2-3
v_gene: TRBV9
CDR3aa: CASSVGAGTTDTQYF

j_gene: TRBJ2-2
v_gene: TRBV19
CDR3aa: CASSIGDRELFF

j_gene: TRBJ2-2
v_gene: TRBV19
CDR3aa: CATTQGDSTGELFF

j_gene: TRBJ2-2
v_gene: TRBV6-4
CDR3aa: CASSDPQGIGELFF

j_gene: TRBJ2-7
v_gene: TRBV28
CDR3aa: CASLGTSQSYEQYF

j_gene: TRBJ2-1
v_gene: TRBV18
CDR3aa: CASSQGTMDEQFF

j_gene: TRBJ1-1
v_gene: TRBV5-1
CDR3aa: CASSLTGQMNTEAFF

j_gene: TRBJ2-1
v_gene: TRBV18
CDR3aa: CASRGSSELPHEQFF

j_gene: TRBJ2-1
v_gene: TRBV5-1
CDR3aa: CASSLVTSVNEQFF

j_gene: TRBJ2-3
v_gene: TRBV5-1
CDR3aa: CASSLPGQGAADTQYF

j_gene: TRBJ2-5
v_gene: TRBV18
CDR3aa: CASSPSRQETQYF

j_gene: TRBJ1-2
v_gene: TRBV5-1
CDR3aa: CASSLVAGESYGYTF

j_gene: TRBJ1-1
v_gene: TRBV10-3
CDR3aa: CATAAGESEAFF

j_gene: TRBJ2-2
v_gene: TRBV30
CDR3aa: CAWRTSGSNTGELFF

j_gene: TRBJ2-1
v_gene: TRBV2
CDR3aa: CASRLTGTSYNEQFF

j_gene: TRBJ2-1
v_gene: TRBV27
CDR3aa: CASSPLAGDLREQFF

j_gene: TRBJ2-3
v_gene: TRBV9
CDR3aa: CASSPRTGLGGTDTQYF

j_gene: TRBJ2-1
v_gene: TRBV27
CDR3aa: CASSLDGKVYNEQFF

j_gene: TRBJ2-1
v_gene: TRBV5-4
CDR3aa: CASSRTSGPSDEQFF

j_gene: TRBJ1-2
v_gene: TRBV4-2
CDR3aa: CASSQASPGQTNYGYTF

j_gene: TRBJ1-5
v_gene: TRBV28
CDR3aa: CASSPSGTGRRSGQPQHF

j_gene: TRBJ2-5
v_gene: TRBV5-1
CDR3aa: CASSLGTQETQYF

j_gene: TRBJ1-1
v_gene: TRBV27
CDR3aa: CASSFGGYSEAFF

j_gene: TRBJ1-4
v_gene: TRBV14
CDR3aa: CASSQNMHEKLFF

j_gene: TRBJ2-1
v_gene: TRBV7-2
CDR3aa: CASSPMVVNEQFF

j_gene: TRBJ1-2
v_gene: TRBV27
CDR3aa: CASALQAGEGYGYTF

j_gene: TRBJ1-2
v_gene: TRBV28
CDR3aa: CASTRGGQGSYGYTF

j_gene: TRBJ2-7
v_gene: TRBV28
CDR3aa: CASSRGQGPYEQYF

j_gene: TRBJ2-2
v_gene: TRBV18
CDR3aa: CASSLRDRAGTGELFF

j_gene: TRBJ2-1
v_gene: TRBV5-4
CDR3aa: CASSMPGLAGSEQFF

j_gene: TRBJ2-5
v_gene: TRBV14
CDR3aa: CASSQDAGTSGRKTQYF